These 17 T cell receptor beta chains originate from one sample sequenced in a study of control samples from healthy donors and cancer patients. Measured with immunoSEQ multiplex PCR; TCRdb has only the in-frame clones, and not every one. In the table there are fewer than 200,000 clones, 90% to 95% of which are singletons. Specimen: PBMCs. The source is a man in his sixties with colorectal cancer.

This clone was recorded only once. This chain joins TRBV5-1 and TRBJ2-7; D gene unclear. V lost 0 bases and J lost 3, with 7 bases in between. This CDR3 is 13 amino acids long. Germline V CDR1 and CDR2: SGHRS, YFSETQ. CDR3 sequence: CASSLGQNYEQYF. The CDR3 nucleotides are TGCGCCAGCAGCTTGGGACAAAACTACGAGCAGTACTTC.

V is TRBV7-2 and J is TRBJ2-7, with 9 bases fitting TRBD1. The germline V gene encodes CDR1 SGHTA and CDR2 FQGNSA. This CDR3 region has 17 residues. The J segment lost 0 bases and the V segment lost 5 bases, leaving 11 bases of the junction unmatched. The CDR3 DNA is TGTGCCAGCAGCCCCCCGGCCGGGACAGGGAGCTCCTACGAGCAGTACTTC. Its translation is CASSPPAGTGSSYEQYF.

In this sample, this clone turned up once. The chain recombines TRBV2 with TRBJ2-3; 12 bases map to TRBD2. The CDR3 consists of 17 residues. Germline CDR1 and CDR2: SNHLY and FYNNEI. After removal of 8 bases from V and 0 bases from J, the junction contained 9 bases not matched to a gene. This CDR3 reads CASGPRLAGVSTDTQYF. CDR3 coding DNA: TGTGCCAGCGGGCCGAGACTAGCGGGGGTCAGCACAGATACGCAGTATTTT.

V gene TRBV12-3 or TRBV12-4 combines with J gene TRBJ1-1; D may be TRBD1 (5 bases). The CDR3 spans 13 residues. V was cut by 6 bases and J by 5 bases, with 13 bases left in between. CDR3 bases: TGTGCCAGCAGCCGGGGGGTCTGGACTGAAGCTTTCTTT. It codes for CASSRGVWTEAFF.

CDR3 protein: CASRQGLNTEAFF. CDR3 DNA: TGTGCCAGCAGACAGGGCCTTAACACTGAAGCTTTCTTT. The gene calls are TRBV9 and TRBJ1-1; the D gene is possibly TRBD1 (6 bases). V was clipped by 5 bases and J by 2 bases, with 10 bases between them. The CDR3 runs 13 residues. Per germline, CDR1 SGDLS and CDR2 YYNGEE.

This clone was counted a single time. The rearrangement joins TRBV12-3 or TRBV12-4 to TRBJ2-3; weak D call: TRBD1 (5 bases). Trimming removed 6 bases from V and 6 bases from J, with 13 bases in between. This CDR3 has 13 amino acids. This CDR3 is CASRLAGQDTQYF. The CDR3 DNA reads TGTGCCAGCAGGCTGGCAGGGCAGGATACGCAGTATTTT.

V usage is TRBV30 and J usage is TRBJ2-1, with 9 bases aligning to TRBD1. The CDR3 loop spans 15 amino acids. The V and J ends lost 2 bases and 2 bases, in that order; junction bases with no gene match: 4. Germline CDR1 GTSNPN, CDR2 SVGIG (reference sequence). DNA of the CDR3: TGTGCCTGGAGTACAGGGGGCTCGGCCTACAATGAGCAGTTCTTC. Its protein is CAWSTGGSAYNEQFF.

This sequence joins TRBV5-1 and TRBJ2-3; D unclear. The CDR3 length is 16 residues. Per the germline V gene, CDR1 is SGHRS and CDR2 is YFSETQ. Trimming shortened V by 0 bases and J by 0 bases, and 11 bases separated the two germline ends. The CDR3 spells CASSLGLYSSTDTQYF. The CDR3 DNA follows: TGCGCCAGCAGCTTGGGACTCTACTCTAGCACAGATACGCAGTATTTT.

This rearrangement joins TRBV21-1 to TRBJ2-3; TRBD1 is the table's D call and was not checked against the DNA. TRBV21-1 is a pseudogene segment. The CDR3 consists of 16 residues. In DNA form, the CDR3 reads TGTGCCAGCAGCAATGACAGGGGCGAGAGCACAGATACGCAGTATTTT. This sequence encodes CASSNDRGESTDTQYF.

V and J are TRBV7-2 and TRBJ2-1, with 8 bases fitting TRBD1. In germline, CDR1 is SGHTA, CDR2 FQGNSA. Trimming took 1 base from V and 2 from J; bases not matched to a gene: 4. The CDR3 runs to 16 residues. The CDR3 loop reads CASSLVGTGPYNEQFF. The DNA of the CDR3 is TGTGCCAGCAGCTTAGTAGGGACAGGCCCCTACAATGAGCAGTTCTTC.

CDR3 in amino acids: CASSLASGAGNTIYF. The DNA of the CDR3 is TGCGCCAGCAGCTTGGCCTCGGGGGCTGGAAACACCATATATTTT. The chain couples TRBV5-1 to TRBJ1-3, with a possible D match to TRBD1 (5 bases). The CDR3 consists of 15 residues. Trimming took 0 bases from V and 2 from J, leaving 9 bases between them. Germline V gene data show CDR1 as SGHRS and CDR2 as YFSETQ.

The rearrangement uses TRBV3-1 (or the pseudogene TRBV3-2) and TRBJ2-7, with 9 bases matching TRBD2. Germline trimming cut 0 bases from V and 1 base from J; bases unmatched to any gene: 4. The CDR3 extends over 16 amino acids. From germline, CDR1 is LGHDT and CDR2 YNNKEL (reference sequence). The CDR3 DNA is TGTGCCAGCAGCCAAGACTCCAGCGGGGGGTCCTACGAGCAGTACTTC. Translation: CASSQDSSGGSYEQYF.

On this clone: Other DNA variants within this sample encode the same CDR3. The V gene is TRBV3-1 (or the pseudogene TRBV3-2), the J gene TRBJ1-5, with 8 bases lining up with TRBD1. CDR1 and CDR2 from the germline V gene are LGHDT and YNNKEL (reference sequence). The CDR3 is made up of 13 amino acids. V trimming: 4 bases; J trimming: 4 bases; junction bases outside the gene matches: 0. The CDR3 nucleotides read TGTGCCAGCAGCCGGACAGGGAATCAGCCCCAGCATTTT. Translation: CASSRTGNQPQHF.

The chain combines TRBV18 with TRBJ1-2, with D hard to call. V was trimmed by 1 base and J by 4 bases, leaving 19 bases between them. The CDR3 is 17 amino acids. CDR1 and CDR2 (germline): KGHSH, LQKENI. The CDR3 region has the DNA TGTGCCAGCTCACCACAGGAGACCAGTAATTGGGGCTATGGCTACACCTTC. Residues: CASSPQETSNWGYGYTF. Full variable domain (remainder filled in from reference TRBV18 and TRBJ1-2): NAGVMQNPRHLVRRRGQEARLRCSPMKGHSHVYWYRQLPEEGLKFMVYLQKENIIDESGMPKERFSAEFPKEGPSILRIQQVVRGDSAAYFCASSPQETSNWGYGYTFGSGTRLTVV.

The chain has TRBV7-6 and TRBJ1-1, with 7 bases that match TRBD1. V lost 2 bases and J lost 1; bases outside the gene matches: 7. The CDR3 consists of 16 residues. CDR1 SGHVS and CDR2 FNYEAQ come from the germline V gene. The CDR3 loop reads CASSLWTGTANTEAFF. The DNA for the CDR3 is TGTGCCAGCAGCTTATGGACCGGGACAGCGAACACTGAAGCTTTCTTT.

On this clone itself: The germline gene is not matched at one end of the junction; a read error may be the cause. This chain joins TRBV9 and TRBJ1-1; 8 positions match TRBD1. Germline values: CDR1 SGDLS, CDR2 YYNGEE. This CDR3 comprises 11 residues. The CDR3 spells CASSASRDRPF. DNA of the CDR3: TGTGCCAGCAGCGCCTCCCGGGACAGGCCCTTT.

This clone has only one observation. The chain carries TRBV5-6 and TRBJ2-1; no reliable D call. The CDR3 runs to 18 residues. V was clipped by 1 base and J by 3 bases, with 20 bases between them. Germline V gene data show CDR1 as SGHDT and CDR2 as YYEEEE. CDR3 sequence: CASSLSEIIRSFYNEQFF. For the CDR3, the DNA is TGTGCCAGCAGCTTGTCGGAAATAATCCGTAGCTTCTACAATGAGCAGTTCTTC.